The rows below give T cell receptor beta chains drawn from one sample of a study of OX40 agonist ivuxolimab in advanced cancers. Assay: immunoSEQ multiplex PCR; the TCRdb copy retains only in-frame clones and omits some. The data hold under 60,000 clones, with around 94% observed a single time. The material sequenced was CD4+ or CD8+ T cells sorted from blood, taken in a trial of the OX40 agonist ivuxolimab. These receptors all stem from an adult with an advanced solid tumor such as melanoma, head and neck, liver or kidney cancer. CDR3s include the opening cysteine and the closing phenylalanine or tryptophan. Each record gives: CDR3 DNA, CDR3 protein, clone size, J gene, V gene, D gene. The D gene is left open where the match is weak. Clone size is not always given. Where it is, it says once, few, many or a class for expanded clones.

DNA: TGTGCCAGTACTCCCCCGAGCAGACCCTACGAGCAGTACTTC; CDR3: CASTPPSRPYEQYF; size: -; J: TRBJ2-7; V: TRBV19; D: -
DNA: TGTGCCAGCAGCCCGGCAAGGGACATAGATACGCAGTATTTT; CDR3: CASSPARDIDTQYF; size: -; J: TRBJ2-3; V: TRBV5-6; D: -
DNA: TGTGCCAGCAGTGAAATCGGGACAGGGATGAACACTGAAGCTTTCTTT; CDR3: CASSEIGTGMNTEAFF; size: -; J: TRBJ1-1; V: TRBV2; D: TRBD1
DNA: TGCGCCAGCAGTGAGGGACCTCGCACTGAAGCTTTCTTT; CDR3: CASSEGPRTEAFF; size: -; J: TRBJ1-1; V: TRBV10-1; D: -
DNA: TGTGCCAGCAGATTCCTAGCGGGAGGCCCCGACAATGAGCAGTTCTTC; CDR3: CASRFLAGGPDNEQFF; size: -; J: TRBJ2-1; V: TRBV2; D: TRBD2
DNA: TGTGCCAGCAGCTCCGACAGCACAGAAGCTTTCTTT; CDR3: CASSSDSTEAFF; size: -; J: TRBJ1-1; V: TRBV7-9; D: -
DNA: TGTGCCAGCAGTCCTTGGAACAACTATGGCTACACCTTC; CDR3: CASSPWNNYGYTF; size: -; J: TRBJ1-2; V: TRBV6-5; D: -
DNA: TGTGCCAGCAGTGGGGACTACAGTGACGAGCAGTACTTC; CDR3: CASSGDYSDEQYF; size: -; J: TRBJ2-7; V: TRBV2; D: TRBD2
DNA: TGTGCCAGCAGCTTCTTAGGGACTAGCGGCTACGAGCAGTACTTC; CDR3: CASSFLGTSGYEQYF; size: -; J: TRBJ2-7; V: TRBV28; D: TRBD2
DNA: TGTGCCAGCAGTTTCCCGGACTACGAGCAGTACTTC; CDR3: CASSFPDYEQYF; size: few; J: TRBJ2-7; V: TRBV28; D: -
DNA: TGTGCCAGCAGTCAGACTAGCGGCTACGAGCAGTACTTC; CDR3: CASSQTSGYEQYF; size: -; J: TRBJ2-7; V: TRBV27; D: TRBD2
DNA: TGTGCCAGCAGTTTCACGGATTCCTACGAGCAGTACTTC; CDR3: CASSFTDSYEQYF; size: -; J: TRBJ2-7; V: TRBV27; D: -
DNA: TGCAGCGTCGAGGACAAGAACACTGAAGCTTTCTTT; CDR3: CSVEDKNTEAFF; size: -; J: TRBJ1-1; V: TRBV29-1; D: -
DNA: TGTGCCAGCAGCGTAGATGGCGGTGAGCAGTACTTC; CDR3: CASSVDGGEQYF; size: -; J: TRBJ2-7; V: TRBV9; D: -
DNA: TGTGCCTGGAACAGTTTGGGCGGGGAGCTGTTTTTT; CDR3: CAWNSLGGELFF; size: once; J: TRBJ2-2; V: TRBV30; D: -
DNA: TGTGCCAGCAGCCATACCGCCCTCTCAGCCTACGAGCAGTACTTC; CDR3: CASSHTALSAYEQYF; size: -; J: TRBJ2-7; V: TRBV14; D: -
DNA: TGTGCCAGCAGCCCGGAGAACCACAATGAGCAGTTCTTC; CDR3: CASSPENHNEQFF; size: -; J: TRBJ2-1; V: TRBV4-2; D: -
DNA: TGTGCCAGCAGCCAGAGACTGGACTACGAGCAGTACTTC; CDR3: CASSQRLDYEQYF; size: -; J: TRBJ2-7; V: TRBV7-9; D: -
DNA: TGTGCCAGTAGTATCGTCGCCCAGAGCAATCAGCCCCAGCATTTT; CDR3: CASSIVAQSNQPQHF; size: -; J: TRBJ1-5; V: TRBV19; D: -
DNA: TGTGCCAGCAGCCCAGGGACCTACGAGCAGTACTTC; CDR3: CASSPGTYEQYF; size: once; J: TRBJ2-7; V: TRBV11-3; D: -
DNA: TGTGCCAGCGCCCTGGGGACAGAGATTTACGAGCAGTACTTC; CDR3: CASALGTEIYEQYF; size: -; J: TRBJ2-7; V: TRBV7-9; D: TRBD1
DNA: TGTGCCAGCAGGGTAGGGGGGGCGGGCAGGGAGCAGTACTTC; CDR3: CASRVGGAGREQYF; size: -; J: TRBJ2-7; V: TRBV13; D: -
DNA: TGCAGCGTCGCCCGGGACAGGGACCACGAGCAGTACTTC; CDR3: CSVARDRDHEQYF; size: -; J: TRBJ2-7; V: TRBV29-1; D: TRBD1
DNA: TGTGCCAGCAGCCAAGATCTTTGGCGGGAGGCTGGGACCGGGGAGCTGTTTTTT; CDR3: CASSQDLWREAGTGELFF; size: -; J: TRBJ2-2; V: TRBV4-2; D: TRBD2
DNA: TGTGCCAGCAGCCCGGCCTCGACAGGGGTGGATGGCTACACCTTC; CDR3: CASSPASTGVDGYTF; size: -; J: TRBJ1-2; V: TRBV28; D: TRBD1
DNA: TGTGCCAGCAGTTTAATAGGCGGGCCGCCCAATCAGCCCCAGCATTTT; CDR3: CASSLIGGPPNQPQHF; size: once; J: TRBJ1-5; V: TRBV28; D: -
DNA: TGTGCCAGCAGCTTAGCAGTCGGAAACACCATATATTTT; CDR3: CASSLAVGNTIYF; size: -; J: TRBJ1-3; V: TRBV7-6; D: -
DNA: TGTGCCAGCAGTTATTCCGGGACAGGGGGCGAGCAGTACTTC; CDR3: CASSYSGTGGEQYF; size: -; J: TRBJ2-7; V: TRBV6-5; D: TRBD1
DNA: TGTGCCAGCAGTCCCCACTACGAGCAGTACTTC; CDR3: CASSPHYEQYF; size: -; J: TRBJ2-7; V: TRBV28; D: -
DNA: TGTGCCAGCAGCCCCTGTGCCCTAGGACAGGGGCCCTCCTACGAGCAGTACTTC; CDR3: CASSPCALGQGPSYEQYF; size: -; J: TRBJ2-7; V: TRBV21-1; D: -
DNA: TGTGCCAGCAGTTGGGACAGTAATCAGCCCCAGCATTTT; CDR3: CASSWDSNQPQHF; size: -; J: TRBJ1-5; V: TRBV6-5; D: TRBD1
DNA: TGTGCCACCTCACCTTCCCCGGGACCCATAAACACCGGGGAGCTGTTTTTT; CDR3: CATSPSPGPINTGELFF; size: -; J: TRBJ2-2; V: TRBV7-9; D: -
DNA: TGTGCCAGCAGTTTGCGGGAAAGCTCTGGGGCCAACGTCCTGACTTTC; CDR3: CASSLRESSGANVLTF; size: -; J: TRBJ2-6; V: TRBV6-5; D: -
DNA: TGTGCCAGCAGCTTATTGGGCAGGGAAAACACCGGGGAGCTGTTTTTT; CDR3: CASSLLGRENTGELFF; size: -; J: TRBJ2-2; V: TRBV7-9; D: -
DNA: TGCGCCAGCAGCCTTACCAGCTCCTACGAGCAGTACTTC; CDR3: CASSLTSSYEQYF; size: -; J: TRBJ2-7; V: TRBV5-1; D: -